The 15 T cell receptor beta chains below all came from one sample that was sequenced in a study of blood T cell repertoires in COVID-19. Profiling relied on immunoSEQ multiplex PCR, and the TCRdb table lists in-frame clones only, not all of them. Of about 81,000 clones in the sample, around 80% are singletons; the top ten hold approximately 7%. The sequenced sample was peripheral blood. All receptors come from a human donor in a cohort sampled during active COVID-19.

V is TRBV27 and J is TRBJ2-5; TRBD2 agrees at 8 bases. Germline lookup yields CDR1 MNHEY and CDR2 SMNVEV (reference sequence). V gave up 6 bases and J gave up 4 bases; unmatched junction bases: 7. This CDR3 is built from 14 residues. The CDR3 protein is CASSHGLARETQYF. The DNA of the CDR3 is TGTGCCAGCAGCCACGGACTAGCTCGAGAGACCCAGTACTTC.

This chain's CDR3 is CATSRDTGKNTEAFF. CDR3 DNA: TGTGCCACCAGCAGAGATACAGGAAAGAACACTGAAGCTTTCTTT. V gene TRBV15 combines with J gene TRBJ1-1, with a weak D call TRBD1 (5 bases). CDR3 length: 15 amino acids. CDR1 LNHNV and CDR2 YYDKDF come from the germline V gene (reference sequence). V lost 0 bases and J lost 1, with 9 bases in between.

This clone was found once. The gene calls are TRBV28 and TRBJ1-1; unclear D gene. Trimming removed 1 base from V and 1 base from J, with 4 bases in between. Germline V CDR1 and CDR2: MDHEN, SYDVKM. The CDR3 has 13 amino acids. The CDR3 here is CASSLSRNTEAFF. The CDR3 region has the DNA TGTGCCAGCAGTTTATCCAGGAACACTGAAGCTTTCTTT.

The CDR3 loop is CATSSRQGDNSPLHF. The DNA for the CDR3 is TGTGCCACCAGCAGTCGACAGGGTGATAATTCACCCCTCCACTTT. The chain carries TRBV15 and TRBJ1-6; 7 bases align to TRBD1. After removal of 3 bases from V and 5 bases from J, the junction contained 4 bases not matched to a gene. Germline loops: CDR1 LNHNV, CDR2 YYDKDF (reference sequence). The CDR3 has 15 residues. Full variable domain (remainder filled in from reference TRBV15 and TRBJ1-6): DAMVIQNPRYQVTQFGKPVTLSCSQTLNHNVMYWYQQKSSQAPKLLFHYYDKDFNNEADTPDNFQSRRPNTSFCFLDIRSPGLGDTAMYLCATSSRQGDNSPLHFGNGTRLTVT.

CDR3 nucleotide sequence: TGCGCCAGCAGCCCCGCTGGCGGGGGGCTCTACGAGCAGTACTTC. Amino acids: CASSPAGGGLYEQYF. The chain combines TRBV5-1 with TRBJ2-7; 8 positions agree with TRBD2. Trimming at V came to 4 bases and at J to 3 bases, leaving 9 bases not matched to a gene. The CDR3 has 15 amino acids. Germline CDR1 and CDR2: SGHRS and YFSETQ. The full variable domain, in which reference TRBV5-1 and TRBJ2-7 provide the parts outside the CDR3, is KAGVTQTPRYLIKTRGQQVTLSCSPISGHRSVSWYQQTPGQGLQFLFEYFSETQRNKGNFPGRFSGRQFSNSRSEMNVSTLELGDSALYLCASSPAGGGLYEQYFGPGTRLTVT.

The DNA for the CDR3 is TGTGCCAGCAGCAAGGGGGCCGACGGGGCCTACGAGCAGTACTTC. Translation: CASSKGADGAYEQYF. The V and J genes are TRBV6-4 and TRBJ2-7, with 7 bases lining up with TRBD1. V lost 6 bases and J lost 2; bases outside the gene matches: 10. CDR3 length: 15 amino acids. The germline V gene has CDR1 MRHNA and CDR2 SNTAGT.

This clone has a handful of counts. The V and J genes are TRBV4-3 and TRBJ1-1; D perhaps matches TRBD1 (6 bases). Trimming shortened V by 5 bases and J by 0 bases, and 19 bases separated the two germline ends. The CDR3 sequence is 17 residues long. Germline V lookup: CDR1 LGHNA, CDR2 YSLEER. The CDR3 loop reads CASSLGPTGTMNTEAFF. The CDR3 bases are TGCGCCAGCAGCTTGGGGCCGACAGGAACCATGAACACTGAAGCTTTCTTT.

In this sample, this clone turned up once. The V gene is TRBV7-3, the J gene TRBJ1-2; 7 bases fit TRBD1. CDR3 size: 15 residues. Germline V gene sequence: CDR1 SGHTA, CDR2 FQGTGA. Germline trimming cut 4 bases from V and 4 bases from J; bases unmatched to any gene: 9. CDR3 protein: CASSSRMGQSYGYTF. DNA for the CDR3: TGTGCCAGCAGCTCACGCATGGGACAGTCCTATGGCTACACCTTC.

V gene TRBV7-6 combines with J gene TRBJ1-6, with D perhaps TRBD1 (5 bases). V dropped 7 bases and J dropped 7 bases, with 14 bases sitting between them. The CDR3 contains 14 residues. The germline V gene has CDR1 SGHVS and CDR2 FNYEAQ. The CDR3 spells CASTPRQGNSPLHF. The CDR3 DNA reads TGTGCCAGCACCCCCAGGCAGGGCAATTCACCCCTCCACTTT. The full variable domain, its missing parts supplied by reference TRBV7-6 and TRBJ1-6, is GAGVSQSPRYKVTKRGQDVALRCDPISGHVSLYWYRQALGQGPEFLTYFNYEAQQDKSGLPNDRFSAERPEGSISTLTIQRTEQRDSAMYRCASTPRQGNSPLHFGNGTRLTVT.

CDR3 bases: TGTGCCAGCAGCAACACAGGAGACTATGGCTACACCTTC. Encoded protein: CASSNTGDYGYTF. The chain employs TRBV6-2 or TRBV6-3 and TRBJ1-2, with a possible D match to TRBD1 (5 bases). In germline, CDR1 is MNHEY, CDR2 SVGEGT. The V end was cut by 6 bases, the J end by 3 bases, with 11 bases between. The CDR3 loop spans 13 amino acids.

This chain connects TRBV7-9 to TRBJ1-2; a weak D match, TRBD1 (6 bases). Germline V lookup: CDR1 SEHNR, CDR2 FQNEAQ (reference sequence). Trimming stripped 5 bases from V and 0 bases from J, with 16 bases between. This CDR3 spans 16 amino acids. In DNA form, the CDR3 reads TGTGCCAGCAGCCCGCGACAGGAGAAGTCTAACTATGGCTACACCTTC. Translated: CASSPRQEKSNYGYTF.

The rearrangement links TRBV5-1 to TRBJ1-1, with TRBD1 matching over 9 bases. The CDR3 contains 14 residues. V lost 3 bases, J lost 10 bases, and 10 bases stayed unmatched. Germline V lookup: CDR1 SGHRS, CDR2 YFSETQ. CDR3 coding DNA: TGCGCCAGCAGCTCGGACGCGGGACAGGGATCAGCTTTCTTT. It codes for CASSSDAGQGSAFF.

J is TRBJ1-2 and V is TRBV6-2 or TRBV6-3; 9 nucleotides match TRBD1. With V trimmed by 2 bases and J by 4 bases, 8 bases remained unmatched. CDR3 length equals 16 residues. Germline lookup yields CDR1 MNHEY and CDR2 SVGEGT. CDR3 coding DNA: TGTGCCAGCAGTTACGGCAGGACAGGGGATTCCTATGGCTACACCTTC. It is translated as CASSYGRTGDSYGYTF.

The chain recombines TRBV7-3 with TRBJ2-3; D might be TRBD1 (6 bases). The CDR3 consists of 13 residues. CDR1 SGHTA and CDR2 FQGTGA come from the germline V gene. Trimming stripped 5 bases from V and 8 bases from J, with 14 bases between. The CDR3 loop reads CASSKNKGGTQYF. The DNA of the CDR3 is TGTGCCAGCAGCAAAAACAAAGGGGGTACGCAGTATTTT.

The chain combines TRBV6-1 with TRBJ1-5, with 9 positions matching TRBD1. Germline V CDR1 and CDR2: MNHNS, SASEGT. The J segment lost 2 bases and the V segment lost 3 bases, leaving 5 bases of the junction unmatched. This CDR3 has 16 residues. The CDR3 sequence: CASSDGQGLGNQPQHF. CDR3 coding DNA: TGTGCCAGCAGTGACGGACAGGGGTTAGGCAATCAGCCCCAGCATTTT.